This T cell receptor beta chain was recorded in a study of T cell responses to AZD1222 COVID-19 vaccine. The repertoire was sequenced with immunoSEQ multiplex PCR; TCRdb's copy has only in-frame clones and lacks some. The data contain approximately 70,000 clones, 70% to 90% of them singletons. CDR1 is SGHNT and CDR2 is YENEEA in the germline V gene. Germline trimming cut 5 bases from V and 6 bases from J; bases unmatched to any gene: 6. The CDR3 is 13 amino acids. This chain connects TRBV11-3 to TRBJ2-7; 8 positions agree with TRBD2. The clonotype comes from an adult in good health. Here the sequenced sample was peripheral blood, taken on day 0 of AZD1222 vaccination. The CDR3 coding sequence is TGTGCCAGCAGCCGGGGGGCGGGAGGCGAGCAGTACTTC. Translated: CASSRGAGGEQYF.